The clone carrying this T cell receptor (beta chain) appeared a few times. TCRdb independently ran MiXCR on the 5' RACE reads; one entry per CDR3 protein. The profile shows about 56,000 distinct CDR3 sequences, over 9.5% of them singletons. The sample belongs to a study of early T cells in non-severe SARS-CoV-2 infection. V dropped 7 bases and J dropped 2 bases, with 19 bases sitting between them. This CDR3 is built from 16 residues. Germline V gene data show CDR1 as SGHAT and CDR2 as FQNNGV. V usage is TRBV11-2 and J usage is TRBJ2-3, with D maybe TRBD1 (6 bases). Sequenced: whole blood. The sequence derives from an adult who was a healthcare worker with PCR-confirmed SARS-CoV-2 infection or an uninfected control (not recorded which). The CDR3 DNA reads as TGTGCCAGCACCAAAGGGCAGGGGAGACTCACAGATACGCAGTATTTT. It translates to CASTKGQGRLTDTQYF.